At least ten counts were recorded for the clone carrying this TCR beta chain. The data originate from a study of Graves' ophthalmopathy and Graves' hyperthyroidism. Investigators amplified TCR beta CDR3 regions from RNA transcripts. First-round RT-PCR relied on HTBI primers, and a second-round multiplex PCR came next. TCRdb processed the multiplex PCR reads anew with MiXCR; each CDR3 protein has one entry. The repertoire consists of roughly 480,000 distinct CDR3 sequences, with approximately 15% occurring once and the leading ten covering 9.8%. With 2 bases clipped from V and 4 bases from J, the junction kept 4 bases outside the gene matches. The CDR3 extends over 14 amino acids. CDR1 is MNHEY and CDR2 is SVGEGT in the germline V gene.

The sample taken for sequencing was blood. This chain connects TRBV6-2 or TRBV6-3 to TRBJ2-7; 8 bases line up with TRBD2. The sequence was obtained from a woman in her 30s with Graves' ophthalmopathy. DNA of the CDR3: TGTGCCAGCAGTTACGGTCTAGCGGGTTACGAGCAGTACTTC. Protein: CASSYGLAGYEQYF.